The 3 T cell receptor beta chains below were found in one sample sequenced in a study of T-cell memory formation after mild COVID-19. MiXCR, run by TCRdb on the 5' RACE reads, gives a single entry per CDR3 protein. The data hold 250,000 to 300,000 distinct CDR3 sequences, with about 17% observed a single time. Input material: PBMCs or a T cell subset sorted from them (not recorded which). These receptors all come from a man aged 18 to 30 who had mild COVID-19 (a few samples of this study predate the infection). Cell type and time point are not known.

This clonotype has just a few counts. The genes are TRBV15 and TRBJ1-1; a possible D gene is TRBD1 (6 bases). V lost 4 bases, J lost 11 bases, and 17 bases lay in between. The CDR3 extends over 13 amino acids. CDR1 and CDR2 (germline): LNHNV, YYDKDF (reference sequence). The CDR3 DNA follows: TGTGCCACCAGCATCCGAGGGGGGGGCAGGGCTTTCTTT. This sequence encodes CATSIRGGGRAFF.

This clonotype appeared a few times. The chain recombines TRBV9 with TRBJ2-3; 10 bases align to TRBD2. CDR1 and CDR2 (germline): SGDLS, YYNGEE. V lost 0 bases, J lost 0 bases, and 7 bases stayed unmatched. This CDR3 has 18 amino acids. In nucleotides, the CDR3 is TGTGCCAGCAGCGTAGCAGGTCTAGCGGGGGCTAGCACAGATACGCAGTATTTT. This encodes CASSVAGLAGASTDTQYF. Combining the CDR3 with reference TRBV9 and TRBJ2-3 gives the whole variable domain DSGVTQTPKHLITATGQRVTLRCSPRSGDLSVYWYQQSLDQGLQFLIQYYNGEERAKGNILERFSAQQFPDLHSELNLSSLELGDSALYFCASSVAGLAGASTDTQYFGPGTRLTVL.

This clonotype came up a few times. V gene TRBV20-1 combines with J gene TRBJ2-1, with D unclear. V was cut by 1 base and J by 1 base, with 8 bases left in between. Germline lookup yields CDR1 DFQATT and CDR2 SNEGSKA (reference sequence). The CDR3 length is 14 residues. The CDR3: CSARGGFSYNEQFF. The CDR3 nucleotides are TGCAGTGCTAGAGGAGGTTTTTCCTACAATGAGCAGTTCTTC.